The next 27 T cell receptor beta chains were all read from a single sample in a study of blood T cell repertoires in COVID-19. The data were produced by immunoSEQ multiplex PCR, yet TCRdb's version contains in-frame clones alone and is incomplete. This table holds tens of thousands of clones, 75% to 90% found once. The source material was peripheral blood. The source is a man between 65 and 85 years old with acute or convalescent COVID-19.

The CDR3 spells CASSKWGGNTGELFF. For the CDR3, the DNA is TGTGCCAGCAGCAAATGGGGAGGGAACACCGGGGAGCTGTTTTTT. V usage is TRBV11-3 and J usage is TRBJ2-2; D is perhaps TRBD2 (6 bases). Looked up from germline, CDR1 is SGHNT and CDR2 is YENEEA. V was clipped by 5 bases and J by 1 base, with 11 bases between them. This CDR3 spans 15 amino acids.

The V call is TRBV10-3, the J call TRBJ2-3; TRBD1 aligns across 8 bases. The germline gives CDR1 ENHRY, CDR2 SYGVKD. J was trimmed by 2 bases and V by 6 bases; bases with no gene match: 4. The CDR3 is 14 residues long. CDR3 sequence reads: CAIRGQAYTDTQYF. The CDR3 DNA reads as TGTGCCATCAGGGGACAGGCCTACACAGATACGCAGTATTTT.

The chain uses TRBV11-2 and TRBJ2-3, with TRBD1 as a possible D gene (5 bases). The CDR3 loop spans 13 amino acids. V lost 5 bases to trimming and J lost 4 bases, with 10 bases between them. Germline V gene lookup returns CDR1 SGHAT and CDR2 FQNNGV. This CDR3 is CASSRQYSDTQYF. CDR3 DNA: TGTGCCAGCAGCAGACAGTATTCAGATACGCAGTATTTT.

The J gene is TRBJ1-1, the V gene TRBV9; 8 positions agree with TRBD1. With 3 bases clipped from V and 1 base from J, the junction kept 5 bases outside the gene matches. Germline V CDR1 and CDR2: SGDLS, YYNGEE. CDR3 length equals 15 residues. CDR3 bases: TGTGCCAGCAGCGACCAGGGACAGGCGAACACTGAAGCTTTCTTT. As protein: CASSDQGQANTEAFF.

The V and J genes are TRBV2 and TRBJ2-5; D may be TRBD1 (5 bases). The germline V and J ends were trimmed by 6 bases and 1 base, with 15 bases remaining between them. The CDR3 is 15 residues long. Germline values: CDR1 SNHLY, CDR2 FYNNEI. CDR3 amino acids: CASSGRTNSQETQYF. DNA for the CDR3: TGTGCCAGCAGCGGTAGGACAAATTCCCAAGAGACCCAGTACTTC.

The chain recombines TRBV10-3 with TRBJ1-1, with D maybe TRBD1 (5 bases). With 4 bases removed from V and 2 bases from J, the gap between germline ends came to 11 bases. CDR3 size: 14 residues. CDR1 is ENHRY, CDR2 SYGVKD, per germline. CDR3 residues: CAISAYGTNTEAFF. The CDR3 region has the DNA TGTGCCATCAGTGCCTACGGGACTAACACTGAAGCTTTCTTT.

In this sample, this clone turned up once. An end of the junction does not agree with germline; a read error may underlie this. This rearrangement joins TRBV7-9 to TRBJ1-1; D perhaps matches TRBD1 (5 bases). CDR1 SEHNR and CDR2 FQNEAQ come from the germline V gene (reference sequence). The CDR3 extends over 14 amino acids. The CDR3 loop is CASSLTSTAGRAPF. For the CDR3, the DNA is TGTGCCAGCAGTCTTACCTCGACAGCCGGACGAGCACCCTTT. Complete variable domain (other parts from reference TRBV7-9 and TRBJ1-1): DTGVSQNPRHKITKRGQNVTFRCDPISEHNRLYWYRQTLGQGPEFLTYFQNEAQLEKSRLLSDRFSAERPKGSFSTLEIQRTEQGDSAMYLCASSLTSTAGRAPFGQGTRLTVV.

The sample holds one count of this clone. This chain uses TRBV4-1 with TRBJ2-1; maybe TRBD2 (5 bases). The CDR3 covers 13 residues. The germline V gene encodes CDR1 MGHRA and CDR2 YSYEKL. Trimming took 1 base from V and 9 from J, leaving 10 bases between them. CDR3 protein: CASSQVGRGEQFF. Written as DNA, the CDR3 is TGCGCCAGCAGCCAAGTAGGACGGGGTGAGCAGTTCTTC.

The chain combines TRBV24-1 with TRBJ2-3, with 8 bases that match TRBD2. Trimming removed 5 bases from V and 4 bases from J; junction bases left unmatched: 7. CDR1 is KGHDR, CDR2 SFDVKD, per germline. The CDR3 sequence is 15 residues long. Here the CDR3 DNA reads TGTGCCACCAGTGCCAGCGGGAGTTTCTCAGATACGCAGTATTTT. This gives the protein CATSASGSFSDTQYF.

The CDR3 region has the DNA TGTGCCAGCAGTTTACCGGTAGCGGGAACTGAGACCCAGTACTTC. Translating gives CASSLPVAGTETQYF. J is TRBJ2-5 and V is TRBV28; 8 nucleotides match TRBD2. The CDR3 covers 15 residues. Germline trimming cut 2 bases from V and 5 bases from J; bases unmatched to any gene: 7. Germline CDR1 MDHEN, CDR2 SYDVKM. Together with reference TRBV28 and TRBJ2-5, the CDR3 gives the full variable domain: DVKVTQSSRYLVKRTGEKVFLECVQDMDHENMFWYRQDPGLGLRLIYFSYDVKMKEKGDIPEGYSVSREKKERFSLILESASTNQTSMYLCASSLPVAGTETQYFGPGTRLLVL.

The chain carries TRBV10-3 and TRBJ1-3; D is unresolved. Trimming pared 0 bases from V and 3 bases from J, leaving 15 bases between. The CDR3 is made up of 17 amino acids. Germline V lookup: CDR1 ENHRY, CDR2 SYGVKD. The CDR3 sequence is CAISESLREDDGNTIYF. Written as DNA, the CDR3 is TGTGCCATCAGTGAGTCGCTCCGAGAAGATGATGGAAACACCATATATTTT.

The J gene is TRBJ1-6, the V gene TRBV28; 9 bases map to TRBD1. The CDR3 is made up of 14 amino acids. In germline, CDR1 is MDHEN, CDR2 SYDVKM. The ends lost 6 bases at V and 10 bases at J; junction bases unmatched: 7. The CDR3 sequence is CASRSPGQGSPLHF. In DNA, the CDR3 is TGTGCCAGCAGATCCCCGGGACAGGGATCACCCCTCCACTTT.

V usage is TRBV12-3 or TRBV12-4 and J usage is TRBJ1-1; D ambiguous. Trimming removed 7 bases from V and 1 base from J, with 7 bases in between. This CDR3 region has 12 residues. This chain's CDR3 is CASTYSNTEAFF. As DNA, the CDR3 is TGTGCCAGCACCTACTCGAACACTGAAGCTTTCTTT.

V usage is TRBV5-1 and J usage is TRBJ1-4, with 7 bases matching TRBD1. The CDR3 contains 15 residues. V shed 0 bases, J shed 3 bases, and the junction held 2 bases outside the gene matches. From germline, CDR1 is SGHRS and CDR2 YFSETQ. CDR3 DNA: TGCGCCAGCAGCTTGGGGGGACAGCCTAATGAAAAACTGTTTTTT. It is translated as CASSLGGQPNEKLFF.

V and J are TRBV4-2 and TRBJ1-4, with no clear D. The CDR3 covers 13 residues. Trimming removed 0 bases at V and 4 bases at J, with 3 bases between. Germline CDR1 LGHNA, CDR2 YNFKEQ. DNA for the CDR3: TGTGCCAGCAGCCAAGATCTTAATGAAAAACTGTTTTTT. Its translation is CASSQDLNEKLFF.

The chain has TRBV21-1 and TRBJ1-5; TRBD1, as called in the table, went unchecked against the DNA. TRBV21-1 is flagged as a pseudogene. There are 13 residues in the CDR3. CDR3 protein: CASIFWGWGPQHF. Here the CDR3 DNA reads TGTGCCAGCATCTTTTGGGGCTGGGGGCCCCAGCATTTT.

The chain joins TRBV28 to TRBJ1-1, with TRBD1 matching over 7 bases. Per germline, CDR1 MDHEN and CDR2 SYDVKM. Trimming cost V 7 bases and J 0 bases; bases outside gene matches: 8. CDR3 length equals 15 residues. The CDR3 here is CASTLWGQLNTEAFF. The CDR3 bases are TGTGCCAGCACATTGTGGGGACAGCTGAACACTGAAGCTTTCTTT.

The V call is TRBV5-1, the J call TRBJ1-2; D is unclear. This CDR3 is built from 13 residues. V lost 0 bases to trimming and J lost 2 bases, with 5 bases between them. CDR1 SGHRS and CDR2 YFSETQ come from the germline V gene. CDR3 nucleotides: TGCGCCAGCAGCTTGGGGGAGAACTATGGCTACACCTTC. It yields the protein CASSLGENYGYTF.

The chain recombines TRBV7-2 with TRBJ1-3, with 8 bases matching TRBD1. Germline V CDR1 and CDR2: SGHTA, FQGNSA. The CDR3 consists of 12 residues. Unmatched junction bases numbered 4, after V lost 5 bases and J lost 10 bases. DNA of the CDR3: TGTGCCAGCAGCGCGGACAGGGAGACCATATATTTT. This gives the protein CASSADRETIYF. The full variable domain, rest sourced from reference TRBV7-2 and TRBJ1-3, is GAGVSQSPSNKVTEKGKDVELRCDPISGHTALYWYRQSLGQGLEFLIYFQGNSAPDKSGLPSDRFSAERTGGSVSTLTIQRTQQEDSAVYLCASSADRETIYFGEGSWLTVV.

This sequence joins TRBV18 and TRBJ1-1, with D uncertain. The V end lost 3 bases, the J end lost 4 bases, and 15 bases lay between the germline ends. The CDR3 is 15 residues long. The germline gives CDR1 KGHSH, CDR2 LQKENI. For the CDR3, the DNA is TGTGCCAGCTCACCCCTTGGAGTACCGGGCACTGAAGCTTTCTTT. This gives the protein CASSPLGVPGTEAFF.

The count of this clone is one. The chain couples TRBV6-2 or TRBV6-3 to TRBJ2-7, with D possibly matching TRBD1 (6 bases). V was clipped by 4 bases and J by 4 bases, with 17 bases between them. CDR1 and CDR2 (germline): MNHEY, SVGEGT. The CDR3 totals 15 residues. The CDR3 coding sequence is TGTGCCAGCAGTTCAGCTCGCGGAAGGGGGTACGAGCAGTACTTC. Translating it yields CASSSARGRGYEQYF.

The J gene is TRBJ1-4, the V gene TRBV5-5; D is unclear. The CDR3 extends over 13 amino acids. V was shortened by 2 bases and J by 4 bases, with 6 bases between the two germline ends. Germline V gene lookup returns CDR1 SGHKS and CDR2 YYEKEE (reference sequence). CDR3 in amino acids: CASSFDFNEKLFF. As DNA, the CDR3 is TGTGCCAGCAGCTTCGACTTTAATGAAAAACTGTTTTTT.

The chain is built from TRBV10-3 and TRBJ1-5; D is possibly TRBD1 (6 bases). There are 13 residues in the CDR3. In germline, CDR1 is ENHRY, CDR2 SYGVKD. Deletions cut 10 bases from V and 2 bases from J, with 12 bases between. DNA for the CDR3: TGTGCCACCGCAGGGGTGGGCAATCAGCCCCAGCATTTT. It yields the protein CATAGVGNQPQHF.

V usage is TRBV29-1 and J usage is TRBJ2-1; 8 bases align to TRBD2. Germline trimming cut 3 bases from V and 3 bases from J; bases unmatched to any gene: 4. The germline gives CDR1 SQVTM, CDR2 ANQGSEA. The CDR3 covers 14 residues. Here the CDR3 reads CSVDGAGGYNEQFF. As DNA, the CDR3 is TGCAGCGTTGACGGGGCGGGAGGCTACAATGAGCAGTTCTTC.

The chain couples TRBV7-9 to TRBJ1-6; 9 bases are a match to TRBD1. V was clipped by 3 bases and J by 11 bases; unmatched bases: 5. Germline V lookup: CDR1 SEHNR, CDR2 FQNEAQ (reference sequence). This CDR3 has 14 residues. The CDR3 is CASSFPDRGPPLHF. In DNA, the CDR3 is TGTGCCAGCAGCTTCCCGGACAGGGGTCCACCCCTCCACTTT.

The J gene is TRBJ1-4, the V gene TRBV5-1, with D possibly being TRBD1 (6 bases). V dropped 4 bases and J dropped 0 bases, with 13 bases sitting between them. This CDR3 region has 16 residues. Germline assignment: CDR1 SGHRS and CDR2 YFSETQ. In DNA form, the CDR3 reads TGCGCCAGCAGCATCACAGGGCCGGCAACTAATGAAAAACTGTTTTTT. Residues: CASSITGPATNEKLFF.

The chain recombines TRBV5-4 with TRBJ1-1; the D is unclear. This CDR3 is built from 11 residues. Germline lookup yields CDR1 SGHNT and CDR2 YYREEE (reference sequence). V lost 5 bases, J lost 2 bases, and 4 bases lay in between. The CDR3 loop reads CASSLNTEAFF. For the CDR3, the DNA is TGTGCCAGCAGTCTTAACACTGAAGCTTTCTTT.